A single sample is the source of the 10 T cell receptor beta chains below, sequenced in a study of T-cell reconstitution after alpha-beta-depleted transplantation in children. During its preparation, the TCRbeta library received unique molecular identifiers. Each CDR3 protein is one row after TCRdb ran MiXCR on the PCR reads. This table has some 600,000 distinct CDR3 sequences, 10% to 15% appearing once. The material sequenced was PBMCs, mostly from graft donor cells, taken 360 days after TCRalphabeta/CD19-depleted stem cell transplant. These TCRs come from a male patient younger than 18 who had a stem cell transplant for acute myeloid leukemia, so the T cells may come from the graft donor.

In the case of this clonotype: This may come from a read error, since a much larger clone is one base off. V gene TRBV29-1 combines with J gene TRBJ2-2; the D is unclear. V was pared by 4 bases and J by 9 bases, with 12 bases between. The length of the CDR3 is 12 residues. The germline CDR1 and CDR2 sequences are SQVTM and ANQGSEA. The DNA of the CDR3 is TGCAGCGTTGGGGCGGTCGACTGGGAGCTGTTTTTT. Its translation is CSVGAVDWELFF.

The chain is built from TRBV28 and TRBJ2-5; no clear D. Germline lookup yields CDR1 MDHEN and CDR2 SYDVKM. This CDR3 comprises 12 residues. The V gene lost 8 bases and the J gene lost 5 bases, with 12 bases spanning the gap. CDR3 DNA sequence: TGTGCCAGCGGCCCCTTTCGGGAGACCCAGTACTTC. Translated: CASGPFRETQYF.

This clonotype was counted ten times or more. CDR3 sequence: CSASLGRETQYF. In nucleotides, the CDR3 is TGCAGTGCTAGCCTAGGCCGAGAGACCCAGTACTTC. The rearrangement joins TRBV20-1 to TRBJ2-5; D gene unclear. The ends were cut back, 3 bases at V and 4 bases at J, with 9 bases in the middle. This CDR3 contains 12 residues. Germline assignment: CDR1 DFQATT and CDR2 SNEGSKA (reference sequence).

This clonotype was observed a handful of times. One junction end disagrees with the germline gene, perhaps due to a read error. This chain joins TRBV7-7 and TRBJ2-3; D gene uncertain. Germline V gene sequence: CDR1 SSHAT, CDR2 FNYEAQ (reference sequence). CDR3 size: 15 residues. The CDR3 loop reads CASSELGAGTDTQYF. The CDR3 region has the DNA TGTGCTAGCAGCGAACTCGGAGCCGGCACAGATACGCAGTATTTT.

In its sample, this clonotype was seen a few times. The rearrangement links TRBV7-2 to TRBJ2-1, with D perhaps given as TRBD1 or TRBD2 (6 bases each). The length of the CDR3 is 17 residues. The germline V gene encodes CDR1 SGHTA and CDR2 FQGNSA. V dropped 1 base and J dropped 7 bases, with 20 bases sitting between them. DNA for the CDR3: TGTGCCAGCAGCTTAGTCTCCCACTCAGGAGGGGGGAATGAGCAGTTCTTC. Residues: CASSLVSHSGGGNEQFF.

CDR3 bases: TGTGCCAGCAGTTTATCCCGGACAGGGGGTCCCTCTGAAAAACTGTTTTTT. Its protein is CASSLSRTGGPSEKLFF. V is TRBV27 and J is TRBJ1-4; the match to TRBD1 covers 10 bases. The length of the CDR3 is 17 residues. J lost 7 bases, V lost 0 bases, and 8 bases had no gene match. Germline CDR1 reads MNHEY; CDR2 reads SMNVEV (reference sequence). The variable domain in full, completed from reference TRBV27 and TRBJ1-4, reads EAQVTQNPRYLITVTGKKLTVTCSQNMNHEYMSWYRQDPGLGLRQIYYSMNVEVTDKGDVPEGYKVSRKEKRNFPLILESPSPNQTSLYFCASSLSRTGGPSEKLFFGSGTQLSVL.

This chain connects TRBV5-1 to TRBJ2-7, with D perhaps matching TRBD1 (6 bases). CDR1 is SGHRS, CDR2 YFSETQ, per germline. The CDR3 covers 14 residues. The ends were cut back, 4 bases at V and 3 bases at J, with 14 bases in the middle. CDR3 nucleotides: TGCGCCAGCAGCCCACCGGAGACAGGCTACGAGCAGTACTTC. It codes for CASSPPETGYEQYF.

This clonotype was seen repeatedly, ten times or more. The chain couples TRBV20-1 to TRBJ2-7; 15 bases map to TRBD2. V was pared by 0 bases and J by 3 bases, with 18 bases of the junction left unmatched. The germline gives CDR1 DFQATT, CDR2 SNEGSKA (reference sequence). The CDR3 is 21 residues long. Written as DNA, the CDR3 is TGCAGTGCTAGAGATGGGGACGTATTAAGGACTAGCGGGAGGGCCTTCTACGAGCAGTACTTC. As protein: CSARDGDVLRTSGRAFYEQYF.

The chain couples TRBV10-3 to TRBJ2-1; D call uncertain. The CDR3 is made up of 11 amino acids. V shed 5 bases and J shed 10 bases, with 9 bases lying between them. Germline CDR1 is ENHRY and CDR2 is SYGVKD. CDR3 nucleotide sequence: TGTGCCATCAGTACCCTCGGGGAGCAGTTCTTC. Protein sequence: CAISTLGEQFF.

V gene TRBV20-1 combines with J gene TRBJ2-1; D is perhaps TRBD1 (6 bases). Trimming pared 3 bases from V and 7 bases from J, leaving 10 bases between. From germline, CDR1 is DFQATT and CDR2 SNEGSKA (reference sequence). The CDR3 consists of 12 residues. CDR3 protein: CSASPGVNEQFF. CDR3 DNA: TGCAGTGCTAGCCCAGGGGTAAATGAGCAGTTCTTC.